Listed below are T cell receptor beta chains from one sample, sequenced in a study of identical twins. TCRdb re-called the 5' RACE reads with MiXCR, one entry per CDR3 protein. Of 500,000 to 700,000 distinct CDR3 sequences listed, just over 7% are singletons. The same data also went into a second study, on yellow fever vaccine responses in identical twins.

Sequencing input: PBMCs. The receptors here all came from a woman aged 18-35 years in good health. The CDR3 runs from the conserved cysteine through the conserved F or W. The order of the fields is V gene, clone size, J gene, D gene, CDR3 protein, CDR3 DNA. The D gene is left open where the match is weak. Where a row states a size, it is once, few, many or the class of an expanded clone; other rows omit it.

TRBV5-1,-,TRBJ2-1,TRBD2,CASSGLSGASYNEQFF,TGCGCCAGCAGCGGGCTTAGCGGGGCATCCTACAATGAGCAGTTCTTC
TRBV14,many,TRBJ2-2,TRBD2,CASNLAGVSGELFF,TGTGCCAGCAACCTAGCGGGAGTTTCCGGGGAGCTGTTTTTT
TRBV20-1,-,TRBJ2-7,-,CSARGGVAGSDEQYF,TGCAGTGCTAGAGGAGGAGTCGCAGGGTCCGACGAGCAGTACTTC
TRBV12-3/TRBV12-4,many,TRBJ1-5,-,CASSFEGYQPQHF,TGTGCCAGCAGTTTTGAAGGTTATCAGCCCCAGCATTTT
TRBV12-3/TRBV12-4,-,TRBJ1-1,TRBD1,CASSLDQGADTEAFF,TGTGCCAGCAGTTTAGATCAGGGGGCGGATACTGAAGCTTTCTTT
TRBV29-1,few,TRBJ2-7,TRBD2,CSVEGLAGKISYEQYF,TGCAGCGTTGAGGGACTAGCGGGAAAGATCTCCTACGAGCAGTACTTC
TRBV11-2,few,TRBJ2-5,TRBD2,CASSLGRPSSFSRGGQETQYF,TGTGCCAGCAGCTTAGGCCGCCCTAGTTCTTTTTCGCGGGGGGGCCAAGAGACCCAGTACTTC
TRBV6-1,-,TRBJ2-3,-,CASRSSTSTDTQYF,TGTGCCAGCAGATCATCGACTAGCACAGATACGCAGTATTTT
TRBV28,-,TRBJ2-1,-,CASSISGRYNEQFF,TGTGCCAGCAGTATATCGGGCCGTTACAATGAGCAGTTCTTC
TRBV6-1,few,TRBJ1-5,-,CASSEDNQPQHF,TGTGCCAGCAGTGAGGACAATCAGCCCCAGCATTTT
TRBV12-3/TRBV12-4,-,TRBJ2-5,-,CASSLDSLQETQYF,TGTGCCAGCAGTTTAGACAGTCTCCAAGAGACCCAGTACTTC
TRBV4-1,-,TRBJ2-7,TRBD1,CASSQEPARGFYEQYF,TGCGCCAGCAGCCAAGAACCCGCCAGGGGGTTTTACGAGCAGTACTTC
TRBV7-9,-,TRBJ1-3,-,CASSFSNTIYF,TGTGCCAGCAGCTTTAGTAACACCATATATTTT
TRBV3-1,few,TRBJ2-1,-,CASSQTKNNEQFF,TGTGCCAGCAGCCAAACTAAGAACAATGAGCAGTTCTTC
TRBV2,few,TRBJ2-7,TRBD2,CASILAGNYEQYF,TGTGCCAGCATCCTAGCGGGCAATTACGAGCAGTACTTC
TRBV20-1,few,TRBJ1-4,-,CSAEGRPATNEKLFF,TGCAGTGCCGAGGGACGGCCCGCAACTAATGAAAAACTGTTTTTT
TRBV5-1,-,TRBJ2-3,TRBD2,CASSQAGTPTDTQYF,TGCGCCAGCAGCCAAGCGGGGACCCCCACAGATACGCAGTATTTT
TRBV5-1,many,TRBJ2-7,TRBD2,CASSLPTSGGKVEQYF,TGCGCCAGCAGCTTGCCAACTAGCGGGGGCAAGGTGGAGCAGTACTTC
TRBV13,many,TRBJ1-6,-,CASSQRTEALGSPLHF,TGTGCCAGCAGCCAACGGACAGAAGCATTGGGTTCACCCCTCCACTTT
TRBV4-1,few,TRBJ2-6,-,CASSRWASGANVLTF,TGCGCCAGCAGCCGCTGGGCGTCTGGGGCCAACGTCCTGACTTTC
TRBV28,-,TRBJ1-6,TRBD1,CASSLPDRFGSPLHF,TGTGCCAGCAGTTTACCGGACAGGTTCGGGTCACCCCTCCACTTT
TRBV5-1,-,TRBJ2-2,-,CASSLDRVTPGELFF,TGCGCCAGCAGCTTGGACAGGGTCACACCCGGGGAGCTGTTTTTT
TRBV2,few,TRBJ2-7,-,CASRDSTLSYEQYF,TGTGCCAGCAGAGATAGCACCCTCTCCTACGAGCAGTACTTC
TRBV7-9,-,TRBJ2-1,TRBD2,CASSTASGNTYNEQFF,TGTGCCAGCAGTACGGCTAGCGGGAACACCTACAATGAGCAGTTCTTC
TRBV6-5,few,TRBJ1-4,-,CASSYTGSEKLFF,TGTGCCAGCAGTTACACGGGCAGCGAAAAACTGTTTTTT
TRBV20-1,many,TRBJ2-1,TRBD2,CSVGLADYNEQFF,TGCAGTGTCGGACTAGCGGACTACAATGAGCAGTTCTTC
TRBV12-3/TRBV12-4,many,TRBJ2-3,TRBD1,CASSPRQGTDTQYF,TGTGCCAGCAGTCCGAGACAGGGAACAGATACGCAGTATTTT
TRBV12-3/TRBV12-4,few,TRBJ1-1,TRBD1,CASRPQGASAEAFF,TGTGCCAGCAGACCACAGGGGGCTTCGGCTGAAGCTTTCTTT
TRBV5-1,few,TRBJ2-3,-,CASSLVSGGADTQYF,TGCGCCAGCAGCTTGGTCTCTGGGGGTGCAGATACGCAGTATTTT
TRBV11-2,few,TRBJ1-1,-,CASSSTELNTEAFF,TGTGCCAGCAGCTCGACAGAGTTGAACACTGAAGCTTTCTTT
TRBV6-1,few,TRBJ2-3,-,CASSHGGAGADTQYF,TGTGCCAGCAGCCATGGGGGGGCAGGGGCAGATACGCAGTATTTT
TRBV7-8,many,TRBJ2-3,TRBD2,CASSGGLADITDTQYF,TGTGCCAGCAGCGGCGGACTAGCGGATATCACAGATACGCAGTATTTT
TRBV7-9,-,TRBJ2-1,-,CASSLEATYLYNEQFF,TGTGCCAGCAGCTTAGAGGCCACCTACCTTTACAATGAGCAGTTCTTC
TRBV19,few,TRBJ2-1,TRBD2,CASSIFPGLAGSPEQFF,TGTGCCAGTAGTATCTTTCCGGGACTAGCGGGGAGTCCTGAGCAGTTCTTC
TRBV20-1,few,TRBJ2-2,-,CSAQVWGELFF,TGCAGTGCTCAAGTCTGGGGGGAGCTGTTTTTT
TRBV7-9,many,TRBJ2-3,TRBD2,CASWAGGSDTQYF,TGTGCCAGCTGGGCGGGAGGCTCAGATACGCAGTATTTT
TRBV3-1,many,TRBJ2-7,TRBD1,CASSQGRDSYYEQYF,TGTGCCAGCAGCCAAGGCCGGGACAGCTACTACGAGCAGTACTTC
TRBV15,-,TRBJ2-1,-,CATSMSGGDRNNEQFF,TGTGCCACCAGCATGTCCGGGGGGGACAGGAACAATGAGCAGTTCTTC
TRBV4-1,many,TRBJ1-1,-,CARTGNTEAFF,TGCGCCAGAACAGGGAACACTGAAGCTTTCTTT
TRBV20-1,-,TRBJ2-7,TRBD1,CSARGQGPYEQYF,TGCAGTGCTAGAGGACAGGGTCCCTACGAGCAGTACTTC